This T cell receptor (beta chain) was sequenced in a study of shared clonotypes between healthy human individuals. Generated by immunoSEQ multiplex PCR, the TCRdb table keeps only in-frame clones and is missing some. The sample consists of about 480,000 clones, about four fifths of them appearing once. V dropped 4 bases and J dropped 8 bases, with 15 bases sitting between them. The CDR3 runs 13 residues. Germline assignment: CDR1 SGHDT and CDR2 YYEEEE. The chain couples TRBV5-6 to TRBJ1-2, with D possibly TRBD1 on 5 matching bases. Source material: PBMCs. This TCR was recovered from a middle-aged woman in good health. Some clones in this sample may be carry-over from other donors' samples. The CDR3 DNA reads TGTGCCAGCAGCCCGGGCAGGGCATGGGGCTACACCTTC. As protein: CASSPGRAWGYTF.